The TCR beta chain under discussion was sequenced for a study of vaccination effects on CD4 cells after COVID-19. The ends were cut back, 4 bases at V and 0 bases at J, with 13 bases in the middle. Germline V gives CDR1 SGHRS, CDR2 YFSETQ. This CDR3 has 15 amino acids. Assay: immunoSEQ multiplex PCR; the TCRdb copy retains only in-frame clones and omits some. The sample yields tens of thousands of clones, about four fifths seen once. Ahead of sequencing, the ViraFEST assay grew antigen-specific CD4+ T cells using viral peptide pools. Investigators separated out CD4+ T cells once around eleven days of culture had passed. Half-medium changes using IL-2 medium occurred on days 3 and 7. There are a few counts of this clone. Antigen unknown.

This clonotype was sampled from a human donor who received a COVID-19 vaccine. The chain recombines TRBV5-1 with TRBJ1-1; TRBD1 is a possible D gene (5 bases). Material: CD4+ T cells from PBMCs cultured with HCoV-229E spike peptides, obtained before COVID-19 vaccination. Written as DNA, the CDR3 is TGCGCCAGCAGCATAGACGGACAAATGAACACTGAAGCTTTCTTT. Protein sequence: CASSIDGQMNTEAFF.